This T cell receptor beta chain was retrieved from a study of T cell responses to AZD1222 COVID-19 vaccine. The germline CDR1 and CDR2 sequences are PRHDT and FYEKMQ (reference sequence). The CDR3 is 11 residues long. With 5 bases removed from V and 1 base from J, the gap between germline ends came to 2 bases. TCRdb's table, derived via immunoSEQ multiplex PCR, lists solely in-frame clones and lacks some. The data contain over 130,000 clones, approximately 94% of them singletons. This specimen was peripheral blood, taken on day 0 of AZD1222 vaccination. The TCR comes from an adult in good health. The genes are TRBV13 and TRBJ2-5; D not certain. Here the CDR3 reads CASSPQETQYF. CDR3 in DNA: TGTGCCAGCAGCCCCCAAGAGACCCAGTACTTC.